This T cell receptor (beta chain) was recovered during a study of shared clonotypes between healthy human individuals. Across the study: Per donor, CD8 memory used one plate, CD8 naive used two, CD4 memory used three and CD4 naive used three.

The data were produced by immunoSEQ multiplex PCR, yet TCRdb's version contains in-frame clones alone and is incomplete. There are roughly 2 million clones in the sample; 85% to 95% occur only once, and under 0.15% lies in the top ten. The study, taken as a whole, reports: Researchers sampled blood only, noting tissue repertoires likely differ.

This clone was picked up one time. Its matching antigen is unknown. Different DNA sequences within this sample yield the same CDR3. CDR1 SGHTA and CDR2 FQGNSA come from the germline V gene. The CDR3 covers 12 residues. Trimming pared 6 bases from V and 7 bases from J, leaving 10 bases between. Sequenced material: naive CD4+ T cells sorted from blood. This sample's subset: CD45RA+ positively selected. The TCR originated in a man younger than 30 in good health. The genes are TRBV7-2 and TRBJ2-1; D gene ambiguous. The CDR3 bases are TGTGCCAGCAGTCCCCAGAGGAATGAGCAGTTCTTC. Encoded protein: CASSPQRNEQFF.